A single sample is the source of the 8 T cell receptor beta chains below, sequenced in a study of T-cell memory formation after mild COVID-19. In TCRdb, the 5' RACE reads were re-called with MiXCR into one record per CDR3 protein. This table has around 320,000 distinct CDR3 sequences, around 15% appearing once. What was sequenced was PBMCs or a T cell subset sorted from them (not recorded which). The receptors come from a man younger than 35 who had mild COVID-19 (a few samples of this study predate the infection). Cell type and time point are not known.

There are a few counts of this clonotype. The CDR3 is CASTQEDYYGYTF. The CDR3 DNA sequence: TGTGCCAGTACCCAGGAAGACTACTATGGCTACACCTTC. The chain joins TRBV19 to TRBJ1-2, with D unresolved. The CDR3 consists of 13 residues. CDR1 is LNHDA and CDR2 is SQIVND in the germline V gene (reference sequence). Trimming pared 7 bases from V and 3 bases from J, leaving 12 bases between.

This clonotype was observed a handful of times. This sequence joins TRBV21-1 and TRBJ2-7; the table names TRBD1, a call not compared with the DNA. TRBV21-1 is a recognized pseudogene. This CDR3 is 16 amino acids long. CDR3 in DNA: TGTGCCAGCAGCAAAGTGGCGGGGCTCACCGACTACGAGCAGTACGTC. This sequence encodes CASSKVAGLTDYEQYV.

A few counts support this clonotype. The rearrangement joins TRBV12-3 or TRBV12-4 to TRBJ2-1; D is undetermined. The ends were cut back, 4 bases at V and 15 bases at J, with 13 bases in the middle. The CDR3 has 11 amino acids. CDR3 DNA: TGTGCCAGCAGTTCGTGGCTAAATTGGTTCTTC. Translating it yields CASSSWLNWFF.

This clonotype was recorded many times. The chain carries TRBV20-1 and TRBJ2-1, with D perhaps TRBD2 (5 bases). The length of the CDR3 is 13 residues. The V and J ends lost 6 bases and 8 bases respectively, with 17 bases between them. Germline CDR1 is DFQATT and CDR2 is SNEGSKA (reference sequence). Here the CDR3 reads CSAPPPGYHEQFF. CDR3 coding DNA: TGCAGTGCCCCGCCCCCGGGGTATCATGAGCAGTTCTTC.

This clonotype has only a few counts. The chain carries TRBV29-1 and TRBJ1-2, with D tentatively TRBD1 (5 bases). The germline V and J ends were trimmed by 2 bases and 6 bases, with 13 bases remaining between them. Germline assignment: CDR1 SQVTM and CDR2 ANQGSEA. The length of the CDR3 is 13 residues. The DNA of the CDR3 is TGCAGCGTTGAATCGGGGGGTATCGATGGCTACACCTTC. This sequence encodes CSVESGGIDGYTF.

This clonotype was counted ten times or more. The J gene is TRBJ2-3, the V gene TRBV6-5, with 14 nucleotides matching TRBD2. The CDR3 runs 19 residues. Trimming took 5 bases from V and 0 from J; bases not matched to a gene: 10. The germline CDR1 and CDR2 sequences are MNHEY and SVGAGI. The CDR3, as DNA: TGTGCCAGCAGTCCACCGGGACTAGCGGGGGCTAGGAGCACAGATACGCAGTATTTT. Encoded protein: CASSPPGLAGARSTDTQYF.

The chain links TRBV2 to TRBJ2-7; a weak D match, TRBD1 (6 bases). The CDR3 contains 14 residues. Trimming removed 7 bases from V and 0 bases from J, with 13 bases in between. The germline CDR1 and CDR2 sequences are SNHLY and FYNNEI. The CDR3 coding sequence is TGTGCCAGCACCGAGGACAGAAGCTCCTACGAGCAGTACTTC. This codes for CASTEDRSSYEQYF.

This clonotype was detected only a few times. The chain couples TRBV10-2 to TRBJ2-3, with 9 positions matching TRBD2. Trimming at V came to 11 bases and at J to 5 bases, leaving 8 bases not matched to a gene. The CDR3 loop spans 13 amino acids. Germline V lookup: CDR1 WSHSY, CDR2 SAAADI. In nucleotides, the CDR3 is TGCGCCGGAGGCGGGGGGGCTGTAGATACGCAGTATTTT. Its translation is CAGGGGAVDTQYF.